Listed below are T cell receptor beta chains from one sample, sequenced in a study of T cell repertoires in cytomegalovirus infection. TCRdb called the reads again in MiXCR, with one record for every CDR3 protein. Counted here are about 400,000 distinct CDR3 sequences, roughly 34% occurring once; the ten biggest clones make up approximately 13%. The antigens of these receptors remain unknown. Sequenced material: cultured PBMCs, taken from culture after CMV antigen stimulation. The receptors here all came from a human donor in good health (CMV status not recorded). Some clones in this sample may be carry-over from other donors' samples. CDR3s include the opening cysteine and the closing phenylalanine or tryptophan. The D gene is left open where the match is weak. Only part of the rows carry a size: once, few, many, or a class if the clone is expanded.

clone_size,d_call,j_call,v_call,cdr3_aa,cdr3_nt
-,-,TRBJ1-5,TRBV10-3,CAIRGDSNQPQHF,TGTGCCATCAGAGGGGATAGCAATCAGCCCCAGCATTTT
few,TRBD1,TRBJ2-3,TRBV7-6,CASSLGGAGGADTQYF,TGTGCCAGCAGCTTAGGTGGGGCAGGGGGCGCAGATACGCAGTATTTT
few,TRBD1,TRBJ1-1,TRBV12-3/TRBV12-4,CASSFDRGRLVTEAFF,TGTGCCAGCAGTTTTGACAGGGGGCGCTTGGTCACTGAAGCTTTCTTT
-,-,TRBJ2-7,TRBV20-1,CSARSLRDKTYEQYF,TGCAGTGCTAGAAGTTTACGGGACAAGACCTACGAGCAGTACTTC
-,-,TRBJ2-5,TRBV6-2/TRBV6-3,CASSYSFLARETQYF,TGTGCCAGCAGTTACTCTTTCCTAGCGAGAGAGACCCAGTACTTC
-,TRBD1,TRBJ1-5,TRBV6-1,CASSERQGLSNQPQHF,TGTGCCAGCAGTGAACGACAGGGGTTGAGCAATCAGCCCCAGCATTTT
-,TRBD2,TRBJ2-1,TRBV7-2,CASSFSGSLNNEQFF,TGTGCCAGCAGCTTTAGCGGGAGCCTCAACAATGAGCAGTTCTTC
-,TRBD2,TRBJ2-3,TRBV11-2,CASSLRRGAGATDTQYF,TGTGCCAGCAGCCTGCGGCGAGGGGCGGGAGCGACAGATACGCAGTATTTT
-,TRBD2,TRBJ2-1,TRBV6-2/TRBV6-3,CASSGQASGSYEQFF,TGTGCCAGCAGTGGACAAGCTAGCGGGAGCTATGAGCAGTTCTTC
-,TRBD2,TRBJ2-1,TRBV6-1,CASTLRGSGINNEQFF,TGTGCCAGCACCCTGAGGGGTAGCGGGATAAACAATGAGCAGTTCTTC
-,TRBD2,TRBJ2-5,TRBV7-2,CASSPRGAGGETQYF,TGTGCCAGCAGCCCAAGGGGGGCGGGAGGGGAGACCCAGTACTTC
-,TRBD2,TRBJ2-2,TRBV2,CASSGIAGTNTGELFF,TGTGCCAGCAGTGGTATAGCGGGGACGAACACCGGGGAGCTGTTTTTT
few,-,TRBJ1-6,TRBV7-8,CASSLYPGANSPLHF,TGTGCCAGCAGCTTATATCCAGGGGCAAATTCACCCCTCCACTTT
-,TRBD2,TRBJ2-5,TRBV2,CASTTRAGRAQETQYF,TGTGCCAGCACTACTCGCGCCGGGAGGGCCCAGGAGACCCAGTACTTC
few,-,TRBJ2-3,TRBV27,CASSLPRPGDTQYF,TGTGCCAGCAGTTTACCCCGACCCGGGGATACGCAGTATTTT
-,TRBD1,TRBJ2-1,TRBV6-5,CASSTEDRANEQFF,TGTGCCAGCAGTACAGAGGACAGGGCAAATGAGCAGTTCTTC
many,-,TRBJ1-2,TRBV12-3/TRBV12-4,CASSIGSYGYTF,TGTGCCAGCAGTATAGGGAGCTATGGCTACACCTTC
many,-,TRBJ1-3,TRBV7-2,CASSFGFAGNTIYF,TGTGCCAGCAGCTTTGGTTTTGCTGGAAACACCATATATTTT
-,-,TRBJ2-5,TRBV7-4,CASSPTGSQETQYF,TGTGCCAGCAGCCCGACAGGCTCTCAAGAGACCCAGTACTTC
-,-,TRBJ2-5,TRBV4-1,CASSPVVGTQYF,TGCGCCAGCAGCCCGGTTGTAGGGACCCAGTACTTC
-,-,TRBJ1-1,TRBV7-2,CASSFQASGNTEAFF,TGTGCCAGCAGCTTTCAGGCGTCAGGGAACACTGAAGCTTTCTTT
few,-,TRBJ1-2,TRBV6-1,CASSDPQLLNYGYTF,TGTGCCAGCAGTGATCCACAGCTCCTTAACTATGGCTACACCTTC
many,TRBD2,TRBJ2-3,TRBV30,CAWSSRGGGDTQYF,TGTGCCTGGAGTTCGCGGGGGGGAGGAGATACGCAGTATTTT
few,TRBD1,TRBJ1-2,TRBV7-2,CASSSGQGVGANGYTF,TGTGCCAGCAGCTCGGGACAGGGAGTTGGAGCGAACGGCTACACCTTC
-,TRBD2,TRBJ2-5,TRBV20-1,CSARTSGAQETQYF,TGCAGTGCTAGGACTAGCGGAGCCCAAGAGACCCAGTACTTC
many,-,TRBJ2-5,TRBV7-8,CASSLVGVARQETQYF,TGTGCCAGCAGCTTAGTTGGGGTCGCCCGCCAAGAGACCCAGTACTTC
-,-,TRBJ1-1,TRBV7-9,CASSLDRTSTEAFF,TGTGCCAGCAGCTTAGATAGGACGAGCACTGAAGCTTTCTTT
few,TRBD1,TRBJ2-1,TRBV7-2,CASSSGQGVYNEQFF,TGTGCCAGCAGCTCGGGACAGGGGGTATACAATGAGCAGTTCTTC
-,-,TRBJ1-3,TRBV6-5,CATLGRSSGNTIYF,TGTGCCACCTTAGGACGGAGCTCTGGAAACACCATATATTTT
-,-,TRBJ1-1,TRBV29-1,CSAEPMGYTEAFF,TGCAGCGCCGAACCCATGGGGTACACTGAAGCTTTCTTT
-,TRBD1,TRBJ1-2,TRBV5-6,CASSLAEDRGYGYTF,TGTGCCAGCAGCTTGGCAGAAGACAGGGGTTATGGCTACACCTTC